The 30 T cell receptor beta chains below come from one sample, sequenced in a study of T cell responses to AZD1222 COVID-19 vaccine. Clones were read by immunoSEQ multiplex PCR, and TCRdb kept only the in-frame ones, dropping some. The table records about 84,000 clones, 87% of them present only once. The specimen comprised peripheral blood, sampled on day 0 of AZD1222 vaccination. Every receptor here comes from an adult in good health.

The chain links TRBV19 to TRBJ2-1, with D possibly TRBD1 on 6 matching bases. Germline V gives CDR1 LNHDA, CDR2 SQIVND (reference sequence). V lost 2 bases and J 9 bases, leaving 11 bases between the germline ends. The CDR3 totals 13 residues. The CDR3 spells CASSILTGSEQFF. The CDR3 region has the DNA TGTGCCAGTAGTATATTGACAGGCAGTGAGCAGTTCTTC. Combining the CDR3 with reference TRBV19 and TRBJ2-1 gives the whole variable domain DGGITQSPKYLFRKEGQNVTLSCEQNLNHDAMYWYRQDPGQGLRLIYYSQIVNDFQKGDIAEGYSVSREKKESFPLTVTSAQKNPTAFYLCASSILTGSEQFFGPGTRLTVL.

The rearrangement links TRBV10-2 to TRBJ2-3; D is unresolved. CDR1 WSHSY and CDR2 SAAADI come from the germline V gene. The CDR3 loop spans 15 amino acids. Trimming pared 3 bases from V and 0 bases from J, leaving 10 bases between. The chain's CDR3 is CASSDFQSSTDTQYF. The DNA for the CDR3 is TGCGCCAGCAGTGATTTTCAGTCTAGCACAGATACGCAGTATTTT.

The chain is built from TRBV19 and TRBJ1-2; D is undetermined. V was cut by 5 bases and J by 3 bases, with 7 bases left in between. This CDR3 has 12 residues. Germline CDR1 reads LNHDA; CDR2 reads SQIVND (reference sequence). Here the CDR3 reads CASSVSDYGYTF. The CDR3 DNA reads TGTGCCAGTAGTGTCAGTGACTATGGCTACACCTTC.

The chain joins TRBV6-6 to TRBJ1-5; the D is unclear. Germline V CDR1 and CDR2: MNHNY, SVGAGI (reference sequence). The CDR3 runs 12 residues. The ends were cut back, 4 bases at V and 11 bases at J, with 12 bases in the middle. The CDR3 reads CASSSQSLAQHF. The CDR3 nucleotides are TGTGCCAGCAGTTCCCAAAGTTTGGCCCAGCATTTT.

The genes are TRBV14 and TRBJ2-5; tentative D call: TRBD1 (5 bases). The CDR3 sequence is 16 residues long. Germline V CDR1 and CDR2: SGHDN, FVKESK. V lost 1 base and J 4 bases, leaving 16 bases between the germline ends. The CDR3 loop reads CASSQARKGWGETQYF. The CDR3, as DNA: TGTGCCAGCAGCCAAGCCCGAAAGGGGTGGGGAGAGACCCAGTACTTC.

The rearrangement joins TRBV18 to TRBJ2-2, with D unclear. The V gene's germline CDR1 is KGHSH and CDR2 LQKENI. Trimming pared 0 bases from V and 1 base from J, leaving 6 bases between. The CDR3 loop spans 15 amino acids. The CDR3 region has the DNA TGTGCCAGCTCACCACCGTCCCAGAACACCGGGGAGCTGTTTTTT. Translation: CASSPPSQNTGELFF. The variable domain in full, with the rest retrieved from reference TRBV18 and TRBJ2-2, is NAGVMQNPRHLVRRRGQEARLRCSPMKGHSHVYWYRQLPEEGLKFMVYLQKENIIDESGMPKERFSAEFPKEGPSILRIQQVVRGDSAAYFCASSPPSQNTGELFFGEGSRLTVL.

This clone was observed a single time. This chain links TRBV7-2 with TRBJ2-7; D unresolved. The CDR3 consists of 13 residues. V lost 2 bases, J lost 2 bases, and 7 bases lay in between. Germline V lookup: CDR1 SGHTA, CDR2 FQGNSA. CDR3 sequence (DNA): TGTGCCAGCAGCTTAAACGGAGCCTACGAGCAGTACTTC. It encodes CASSLNGAYEQYF.

The chain couples TRBV18 to TRBJ1-2; D is unresolved. Between the trimmed V and J ends, which lost 0 bases and 8 bases, there was a span of 10 bases. CDR3 length: 13 residues. Looked up from germline, CDR1 is KGHSH and CDR2 is LQKENI. The CDR3 nucleotides are TGTGCCAGCTCACCACCTGTTCGGCGGGGCTACACCTTC. This encodes CASSPPVRRGYTF. Combining the CDR3 with reference TRBV18 and TRBJ1-2 gives the whole variable domain NAGVMQNPRHLVRRRGQEARLRCSPMKGHSHVYWYRQLPEEGLKFMVYLQKENIIDESGMPKERFSAEFPKEGPSILRIQQVVRGDSAAYFCASSPPVRRGYTFGSGTRLTVV.

This clone was picked up a small number of times. The chain combines TRBV7-9 with TRBJ2-1; 10 nucleotides agree with TRBD2. This CDR3 is built from 14 residues. Germline loops: CDR1 SEHNR, CDR2 FQNEAQ (reference sequence). The J segment lost 3 bases and the V segment lost 5 bases, leaving 1 base of the junction unmatched. The CDR3: CASSRTSGYNEQFF. DNA for the CDR3: TGTGCCAGCAGCCGGACTAGCGGCTACAATGAGCAGTTCTTC.

In its sample, this clone was seen once. The chain carries TRBV10-3 and TRBJ2-7; 12 nucleotides line up with TRBD1. CDR3 length: 13 residues. After removal of 10 bases from V and 5 bases from J, the junction contained 6 bases not matched to a gene. Germline CDR1 ENHRY, CDR2 SYGVKD. The CDR3 DNA reads as TGTGCCACGACGGGACAGGGGGCCAACGAGCAGTACTTC. This translates into CATTGQGANEQYF.

The V gene is TRBV5-1, the J gene TRBJ1-6, with 7 bases aligning to TRBD1. Germline V gives CDR1 SGHRS, CDR2 YFSETQ. This CDR3 is 17 amino acids long. The junction had 7 bases not matched to a gene; V was cut back by 4 bases and J by 0 bases. The chain's CDR3 is CASSRQGQSSYNSPLHF. In DNA, the CDR3 is TGCGCCAGCAGCCGGCAGGGACAGAGCTCCTATAATTCACCCCTCCACTTT. The full variable domain, its missing parts supplied by reference TRBV5-1 and TRBJ1-6, is KAGVTQTPRYLIKTRGQQVTLSCSPISGHRSVSWYQQTPGQGLQFLFEYFSETQRNKGNFPGRFSGRQFSNSRSEMNVSTLELGDSALYLCASSRQGQSSYNSPLHFGNGTRLTVT.

The rearrangement uses TRBV27 and TRBJ1-4, with 7 bases aligning to TRBD1. This CDR3 is built from 18 residues. The ends lost 5 bases at V and 5 bases at J; junction bases unmatched: 17. CDR1 is MNHEY and CDR2 is SMNVEV in the germline V gene (reference sequence). DNA of the CDR3: TGTGCCAGCAGTCTTCGGGGTACAGGGGCCGAATGGAATGAAAAACTGTTTTTT. It translates to CASSLRGTGAEWNEKLFF.

The CDR3 reads CATETSGSNEQFF. The CDR3 region has the DNA TGTGCCACCGAGACTAGCGGGAGTAATGAGCAGTTCTTC. The rearrangement links TRBV24-1 to TRBJ2-1; 12 bases agree with TRBD2. Germline CDR1 reads KGHDR; CDR2 reads SFDVKD. The V segment lost 9 bases and the J segment 7 bases; nucleotides outside the gene matches: 3. This CDR3 comprises 13 residues.

The CDR3 sequence: CASSQATEAFF. The CDR3 region has the DNA TGTGCCAGCAGCCAGGCCACTGAAGCTTTCTTT. V gene TRBV3-1 (or the pseudogene TRBV3-2) combines with J gene TRBJ1-1, with D uncertain. The germline V gene encodes CDR1 LGHDT and CDR2 YNNKEL (reference sequence). Trimming stripped 3 bases from V and 4 bases from J, with 3 bases between. The CDR3 is made up of 11 amino acids.

This clone was recorded once. The chain couples TRBV4-1 to TRBJ1-1; D perhaps matches TRBD1 (6 bases). Per the germline V gene, CDR1 is MGHRA and CDR2 is YSYEKL. V lost 4 bases, J lost 11 bases, and 26 bases lay in between. The CDR3 is 16 residues long. The CDR3 region is CASSLGVGHPNTWAFF. The CDR3 nucleotides read TGCGCCAGCAGCCTCGGGGTGGGACACCCGAACACTTGGGCTTTCTTT.

The gene calls are TRBV24-1 and TRBJ1-5, with D uncertain. CDR3 length: 19 amino acids. Germline CDR1 reads KGHDR; CDR2 reads SFDVKD. Trimming cost V 9 bases and J 0 bases, with 26 bases left between them. The CDR3 DNA reads as TGTGCCACCCACCAAAATCCGATCGGGTTTGGGATTAGCAATCAGCCCCAGCATTTT. This encodes CATHQNPIGFGISNQPQHF.

This clone has just a few counts. V and J are TRBV6-5 and TRBJ1-6, with 8 bases aligning to TRBD1. Germline CDR1 MNHEY, CDR2 SVGAGI. V was clipped by 6 bases and J by 7 bases; unmatched bases: 8. CDR3 length: 15 amino acids. CDR3 sequence reads: CASSSQGALNSPLHF. CDR3 nucleotide sequence: TGTGCCAGCAGCTCGCAGGGGGCCTTGAATTCACCCCTCCACTTT.

The chain links TRBV30 to TRBJ1-2; D unresolved. Germline assignment: CDR1 GTSNPN and CDR2 SVGIG (reference sequence). Deletions cut 1 base from V and 4 bases from J, with 16 bases between. The CDR3 spans 15 residues. Here the CDR3 DNA reads TGTGCCTGGAGTGCGGCTGCAATGGGCGCCTATGGCTACACCTTC. This encodes CAWSAAAMGAYGYTF.

The chain has TRBV7-9 and TRBJ2-5; the D is unclear. The CDR3 spans 12 residues. Germline CDR1 and CDR2: SEHNR and FQNEAQ (reference sequence). The germline V and J ends were trimmed by 3 bases and 2 bases, with 4 bases remaining between them. The CDR3 nucleotides read TGTGCCAGCAGCTTGGGGCAAGAGACCCAGTACTTC. Amino acid sequence: CASSLGQETQYF.

This sequence joins TRBV18 and TRBJ2-1; weak D call: TRBD2 (5 bases). V lost 2 bases and J lost 10, with 18 bases in between. There are 15 residues in the CDR3. The germline gives CDR1 KGHSH, CDR2 LQKENI. Here the CDR3 DNA reads TGTGCCAGCTCACCAGGGGAGATCAGAATGAACGAGCAGTTCTTC. This gives the protein CASSPGEIRMNEQFF.

The chain links TRBV5-4 to TRBJ1-2, with TRBD1 identical over 9 bases. This CDR3 is 14 amino acids long. Germline-derived CDR1 and CDR2 are SGHNT and YYREEE (reference sequence). The ends lost 4 bases at V and 3 bases at J; junction bases unmatched: 4. The CDR3 region has the DNA TGTGCCAGCAGCAGGGGACAGGGAGACTATGGCTACACCTTC. Protein sequence: CASSRGQGDYGYTF.

The chain joins TRBV19 to TRBJ2-7, with D perhaps TRBD2 (6 bases). Germline CDR1 LNHDA, CDR2 SQIVND (reference sequence). CDR3 length: 15 amino acids. V lost 1 base and J lost 0, with 10 bases in between. The CDR3 loop is CASSIGGGLSYEQYF. CDR3 nucleotides: TGTGCCAGTAGTATAGGGGGAGGCCTCTCCTACGAGCAGTACTTC.

In its sample, this clone was seen a few times. The CDR3 spells CASSPRASGSSDTQYF. The CDR3 nucleotides are TGTGCCAGCTCACCACGGGCTAGCGGGAGTTCAGATACGCAGTATTTT. V and J are TRBV18 and TRBJ2-3, with 10 bases identical to TRBD2. Germline lookup yields CDR1 KGHSH and CDR2 LQKENI. Unmatched junction bases numbered 5, after V lost 1 base and J lost 4 bases. There are 16 residues in the CDR3.

J is TRBJ1-3 and V is TRBV5-8; D gene ambiguous. CDR3 length: 13 residues. V lost 1 base to trimming and J lost 0 bases, with 2 bases between them. Per the germline V gene, CDR1 is SGHTS and CDR2 is YDEGEE. CDR3 bases: TGTGCCAGCAGCTTGAACTCTGGAAACACCATATATTTT. Its translation is CASSLNSGNTIYF.

The V call is TRBV3-1 (or the pseudogene TRBV3-2), the J call TRBJ2-7, with 9 bases that match TRBD1. CDR3 length: 15 amino acids. The V segment lost 6 bases and the J segment 5 bases; nucleotides outside the gene matches: 11. Germline V gives CDR1 LGHDT, CDR2 YNNKEL (reference sequence). The CDR3 spells CASSPPGQGFDEQYF. DNA for the CDR3: TGTGCCAGCAGTCCGCCGGGACAGGGATTCGACGAGCAGTACTTC.

This rearrangement joins TRBV11-1 to TRBJ2-7; 8 nucleotides align to TRBD1. CDR1 is SGHAT, CDR2 FQDESV, per germline (reference sequence). This CDR3 comprises 15 residues. Trimming took 1 base from V and 3 from J; bases not matched to a gene: 5. CDR3 sequence: CASSLEDRESYEQYF. CDR3 sequence (DNA): TGTGCCAGCAGCTTAGAGGACAGGGAGAGCTACGAGCAGTACTTC.

J is TRBJ2-5 and V is TRBV12-3 or TRBV12-4; D may be TRBD1 (6 bases). This CDR3 spans 13 amino acids. The V and J ends lost 1 base and 4 bases respectively, with 7 bases between them. The CDR3 DNA reads as TGTGCCAGCAGTTTAGAACAGGGAGAGACCCAGTACTTC. Protein product: CASSLEQGETQYF.

The chain is built from TRBV5-6 and TRBJ2-4, with 12 bases identical to TRBD2. This CDR3 has 16 amino acids. Germline trimming cut 2 bases from V and 8 bases from J; bases unmatched to any gene: 8. CDR1 and CDR2 from the germline V gene are SGHDT and YYEEEE. The CDR3 region is CASSFPTSGRGHIQYF. Here the CDR3 DNA reads TGTGCCAGCAGCTTCCCGACTAGCGGGAGAGGACACATTCAGTACTTC.

The CDR3 loop is CASSVSGLAETQFF. CDR3 in DNA: TGTGCCAGCAGCGTTTCGGGACTAGCGGAGACTCAGTTCTTC. This chain joins TRBV9 and TRBJ2-1, with TRBD2 identical over 11 bases. Losses at the gene ends were 2 bases for V and 13 bases for J; bases not matched to a gene: 8. Germline lookup yields CDR1 SGDLS and CDR2 YYNGEE. This CDR3 is built from 14 residues.

This sequence joins TRBV14 and TRBJ1-6, with D tentatively TRBD1 (5 bases). Germline-derived CDR1 and CDR2 are SGHDN and FVKESK. The CDR3 extends over 15 amino acids. Trimming shortened V by 5 bases and J by 7 bases, and 15 bases separated the two germline ends. The DNA of the CDR3 is TGTGCCAGCAGCTACGACGGGGCCACGAATTCACCCCTCCACTTT. Its translation is CASSYDGATNSPLHF.